This T cell receptor beta chain originates from a study of T cell repertoires in cytomegalovirus infection. Study findings and constraints: Carriers of CMV and the relevant HLA type were discriminated by public TCR beta frequency. Clonotype analysis showed dominance of the ex vivo response by HLA-C-restricted CMV-specific TCR beta clonotypes.

TCRdb re-called the reads with MiXCR, one entry per CDR3 protein. The sample has about 490,000 distinct CDR3 sequences; 26% are singletons. V shed 5 bases and J 2 bases; nucleotides not matched to a gene: 9. Germline CDR1 SGHTA, CDR2 FQGNSA. The CDR3 extends over 15 amino acids. This clonotype came up a few times. As yet, its antigen is unknown. This TCR came from a human donor in good health (CMV status not recorded). Some clones in this sample may be carry-over from other donors' samples. The sequencing sample was made of PBMCs. The rearrangement joins TRBV7-2 to TRBJ2-7, with 7 bases identical to TRBD2. The CDR3 spells CASSIKRGLTYEQYF. The CDR3 DNA is TGTGCCAGCAGCATTAAGCGGGGCCTTACCTACGAGCAGTACTTC. Full variable domain (outside the CDR3, taken from reference TRBV7-2 and TRBJ2-7): GAGVSQSPSNKVTEKGKDVELRCDPISGHTALYWYRQSLGQGLEFLIYFQGNSAPDKSGLPSDRFSAERTGGSVSTLTIQRTQQEDSAVYLCASSIKRGLTYEQYFGPGTRLTVT.